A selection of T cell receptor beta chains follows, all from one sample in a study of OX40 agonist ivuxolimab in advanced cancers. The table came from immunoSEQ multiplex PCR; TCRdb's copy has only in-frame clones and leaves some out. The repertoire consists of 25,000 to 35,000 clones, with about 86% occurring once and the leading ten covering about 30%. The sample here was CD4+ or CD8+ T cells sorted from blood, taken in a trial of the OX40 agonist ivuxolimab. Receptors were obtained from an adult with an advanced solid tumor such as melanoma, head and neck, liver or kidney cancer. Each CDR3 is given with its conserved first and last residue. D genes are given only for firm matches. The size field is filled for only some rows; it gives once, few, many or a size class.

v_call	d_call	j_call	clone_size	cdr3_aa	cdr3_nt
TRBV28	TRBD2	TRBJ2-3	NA	CASSNTGTSGRRIWTDTQYF	TGTGCCAGCAGTAACACCGGGACTAGCGGGAGGAGGATCTGGACAGATACGCAGTATTTT
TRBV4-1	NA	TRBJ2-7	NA	CASSQVAHHEQYF	TGCGCCAGCAGCCAAGTGGCGCACCACGAGCAGTACTTC
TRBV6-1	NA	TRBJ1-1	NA	CASSEWLLTRDGEKAFF	TGTGCCAGCAGTGAATGGTTACTGACAAGGGATGGTGAAAAAGCTTTCTTT
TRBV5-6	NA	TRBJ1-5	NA	CASSLGAANQPQHF	TGTGCCAGCAGCTTGGGGGCAGCAAATCAGCCCCAGCATTTT
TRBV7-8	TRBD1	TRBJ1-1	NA	CASSLGAGGYTEAFF	TGTGCCAGCAGCTTAGGGGCAGGGGGCTACACTGAAGCTTTCTTT
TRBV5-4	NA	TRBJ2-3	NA	CASSLGGISDTQYF	TGTGCCAGCAGCTTGGGCGGGATTAGCGATACGCAGTATTTT
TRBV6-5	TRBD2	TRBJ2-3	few	CASSSGGVTDTQYF	TGTGCCAGCAGTTCGGGGGGGGTCACAGATACGCAGTATTTT
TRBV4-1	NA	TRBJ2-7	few	CASSQHTGINEQYF	TGCGCCAGCAGCCAACATACAGGGATCAACGAGCAGTACTTC
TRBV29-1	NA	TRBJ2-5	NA	CSLTLEQQTQYF	TGCAGCCTGACCCTGGAACAGCAGACCCAGTACTTC
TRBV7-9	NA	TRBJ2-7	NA	CASSAYTRPYEQYF	TGTGCCAGCAGCGCATATACTAGACCCTACGAGCAGTACTTC
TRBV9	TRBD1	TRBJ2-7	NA	CASSATGGRYEQYF	TGTGCCAGCAGCGCAACAGGGGGTCGGTACGAGCAGTACTTC
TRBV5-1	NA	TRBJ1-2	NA	CASSPLRVGRGLANYGYTF	TGCGCCAGCAGCCCGTTGAGGGTCGGGCGAGGGCTGGCTAACTATGGCTACACCTTC
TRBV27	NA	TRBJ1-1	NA	CASSYGAGTEAFF	TGTGCCAGCAGTTATGGGGCGGGCACTGAAGCTTTCTTT
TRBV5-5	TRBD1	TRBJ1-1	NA	CASSFGRGTEAFF	TGTGCCAGCAGCTTCGGCAGGGGGACTGAAGCTTTCTTT
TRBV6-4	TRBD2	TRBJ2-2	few	CASSDGTSTGELFF	TGTGCCAGCAGTGACGGGACTAGCACCGGGGAGCTGTTTTTT
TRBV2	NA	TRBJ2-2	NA	CASRSTATGELFF	TGTGCCAGCAGATCGACAGCCACCGGGGAGCTGTTTTTT
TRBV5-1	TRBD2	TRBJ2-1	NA	CASSLEAGVRYNEQFF	TGCGCCAGCAGCTTGGAAGCGGGAGTAAGGTACAATGAGCAGTTCTTC
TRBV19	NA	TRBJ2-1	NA	CASSIGNYNEQFF	TGTGCCAGTAGTATTGGAAACTACAATGAGCAGTTCTTC
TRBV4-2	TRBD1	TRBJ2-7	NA	CASSQVDTGGSYEQYF	TGTGCCAGCAGCCAAGTTGACACAGGGGGGTCCTACGAGCAGTACTTC
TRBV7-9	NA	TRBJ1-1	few	CASSLVQGATEAFF	TGTGCCAGCAGCTTAGTACAGGGTGCCACTGAAGCTTTCTTT
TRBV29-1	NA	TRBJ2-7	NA	CSAQGPGTYEQYF	TGCAGCGCCCAGGGGCCCGGAACCTACGAGCAGTACTTC
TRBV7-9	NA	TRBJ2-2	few	CASSSSRVTGELFF	TGTGCCAGCAGCTCATCCCGAGTCACCGGGGAGCTGTTTTTT
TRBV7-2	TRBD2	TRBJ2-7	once	CASSLGLAGINEQYF	TGTGCCAGCAGCTTAGGACTAGCGGGGATAAACGAGCAGTACTTC
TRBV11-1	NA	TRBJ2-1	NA	CASSLGWGGLDEQFF	TGTGCCAGCAGCTTAGGGTGGGGAGGCCTCGATGAGCAGTTCTTC
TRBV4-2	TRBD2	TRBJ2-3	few	CASSQDGTNRADTQYF	TGTGCCAGCAGCCAAGATGGGACTAACCGTGCGGATACGCAGTATTTT
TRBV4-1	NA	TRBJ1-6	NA	CASSQRDWKSSYNSPLHF	TGCGCCAGCAGCCAAAGGGACTGGAAGAGCTCCTATAATTCACCCCTCCACTTT
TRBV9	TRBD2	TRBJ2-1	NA	CASGHRGSGGESYNEQFF	TGTGCCAGCGGCCACCGGGGGAGCGGGGGGGAGTCCTACAATGAGCAGTTCTTC
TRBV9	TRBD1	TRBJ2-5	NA	CASSARDRAQETQYF	TGTGCCAGCAGCGCCCGGGACAGGGCGCAAGAGACCCAGTACTTC
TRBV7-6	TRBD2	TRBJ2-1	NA	CASSLTSGSHYNEQFF	TGTGCCAGCAGCTTGACTAGCGGGAGCCACTACAATGAGCAGTTCTTC
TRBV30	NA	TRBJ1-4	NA	CAWNTGVRRNEKLFF	TGTGCCTGGAACACGGGAGTCAGGAGGAATGAAAAACTGTTTTTT
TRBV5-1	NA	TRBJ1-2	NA	CASSFTTSNNYGYTF	TGCGCCAGCAGCTTCACGACCTCAAATAACTATGGCTACACCTTC
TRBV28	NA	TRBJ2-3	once	CASSEWADTQYF	TGTGCCAGCAGTGAGTGGGCCGATACGCAGTATTTT
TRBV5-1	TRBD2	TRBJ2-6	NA	CASSLKGTSGFGANVLTF	TGCGCCAGCAGCTTGAAAGGGACTAGCGGGTTTGGGGCCAACGTCCTGACTTTC
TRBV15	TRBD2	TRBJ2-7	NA	CATRPRTGLASDEQYF	TGTGCCACCAGGCCGCGAACCGGACTAGCATCGGACGAGCAGTACTTC
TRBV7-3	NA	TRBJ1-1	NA	CASSSEECKTEMNTEAFF	TGTGCCAGCAGCTCAGAGGAATGCAAGACAGAGATGAACACTGAAGCTTTCTTT
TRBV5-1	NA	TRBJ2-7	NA	CASSLGPEQYF	TGCGCCAGCAGCTTGGGGCCGGAGCAGTACTTC
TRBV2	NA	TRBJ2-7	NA	CASSERLGRGYEQYF	TGTGCCAGCAGTGAAAGGTTAGGCAGGGGCTACGAGCAGTACTTC
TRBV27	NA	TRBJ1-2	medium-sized	CASSLSVNYGYTF	TGTGCCAGCAGTTTATCAGTTAACTATGGCTACACCTTC
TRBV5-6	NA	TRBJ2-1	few	CASSLAASLYNEQFF	TGTGCCAGCAGCTTGGCGGCCTCTTTGTACAATGAGCAGTTCTTC
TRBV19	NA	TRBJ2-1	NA	CASSIARYSYNEQFF	TGTGCCAGTAGTATAGCCCGATACTCCTACAATGAGCAGTTCTTC
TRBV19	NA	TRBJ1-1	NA	CASSWSGLNTEAFF	TGTGCCAGTAGTTGGTCAGGGTTGAACACTGAAGCTTTCTTT
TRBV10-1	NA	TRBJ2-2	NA	CASSESYGAGELFF	TGCGCCAGCAGTGAGTCGTACGGCGCCGGGGAGCTGTTTTTT
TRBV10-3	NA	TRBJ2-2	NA	CAISESDPPPNTGELFF	TGTGCCATCAGTGAGTCTGACCCACCCCCGAACACCGGGGAGCTGTTTTTT
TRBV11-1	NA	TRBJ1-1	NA	CASSLGLTEAFF	TGTGCCAGCAGCTTGGGGTTGACTGAAGCTTTCTTT
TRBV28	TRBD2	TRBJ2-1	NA	CASSYGLAEINYNEQFF	TGTGCCAGCAGTTATGGACTAGCGGAAATTAATTACAATGAGCAGTTCTTC
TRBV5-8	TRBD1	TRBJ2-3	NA	CASSWGQGVTDTQYF	TGTGCCAGCAGTTGGGGACAGGGGGTCACAGATACGCAGTATTTT
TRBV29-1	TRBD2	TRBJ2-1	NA	CSVEGRTLGLAGGPQYEQFF	TGCAGCGTTGAGGGTCGGACTTTAGGACTAGCGGGAGGGCCGCAGTATGAGCAGTTCTTC
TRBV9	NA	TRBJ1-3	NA	CASSGPGSGNTIYF	TGTGCCAGCAGCGGACCAGGGTCTGGAAACACCATATATTTT
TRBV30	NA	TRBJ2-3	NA	CAWSVQDSGDTQYF	TGTGCCTGGAGTGTACAGGACTCGGGGGATACGCAGTATTTT
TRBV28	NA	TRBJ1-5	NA	CASSQGWNQPQHF	TGTGCCAGCAGTCAGGGGTGGAATCAGCCCCAGCATTTT
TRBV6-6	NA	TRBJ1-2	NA	CASSYGQDANYGYTF	TGTGCCAGCAGTTACGGGCAGGACGCTAACTATGGCTACACCTTC
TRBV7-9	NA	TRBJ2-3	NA	CASNPQDTQYF	TGTGCCAGCAACCCCCAGGATACGCAGTATTTT
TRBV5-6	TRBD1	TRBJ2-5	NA	CASSRTGFQQETQYF	TGTGCCAGCAGCAGGACAGGTTTCCAGCAAGAGACCCAGTACTTC